The 13 T cell receptor beta chains below come from one sample, sequenced in a study of metastatic and nonmetastatic thyroid tumors. TCRdb reanalyzed the PCR reads with MiXCR. The repertoire holds 40,000 or so clones, with 25% to 30% as singletons. The entire patient cohort was treatment-naive prior to thyroid surgery. Specimen: blood. These receptors were obtained from a female donor with papillary thyroid cancer or a benign thyroid nodule (not recorded which). Some clones in this sample may be carry-over from other donors' samples.

J is TRBJ1-6 and V is TRBV6-1; the D gene is possibly TRBD1 (6 bases). This CDR3 has 14 amino acids. Trimming removed 7 bases from V and 10 bases from J, with 17 bases in between. Germline lookup yields CDR1 MNHNS and CDR2 SASEGT. The CDR3 region is CASKKQGHRSPLHF. CDR3 sequence (DNA): TGTGCCAGCAAGAAACAGGGCCACCGATCACCCCTCCACTTT.

This clone was detected once. The chain employs TRBV11-2 and TRBJ2-1, with TRBD2 matching over 8 bases. The CDR3 has 14 amino acids. Germline assignment: CDR1 SGHAT and CDR2 FQNNGV. With V trimmed by 4 bases and J by 6 bases, 5 bases remained unmatched. The CDR3 protein is CASSSGTRANEQFF. The CDR3 region has the DNA TGTGCCAGCAGCTCGGGGACTAGAGCCAATGAGCAGTTCTTC.

Sample share makes this clone medium-sized. This chain connects TRBV4-3 to TRBJ2-6; D is unclear. This CDR3 contains 17 residues. With 0 bases removed from V and 0 bases from J, the gap between germline ends came to 9 bases. Looked up from germline, CDR1 is LGHNA and CDR2 is YSLEER. The CDR3 region has the DNA TGCGCCAGCAGCCAAGAATGGCGCCTCTCTGGGGCCAACGTCCTGACTTTC. It is translated as CASSQEWRLSGANVLTF.

The table lists this clone with many counts. The V gene is TRBV11-1, the J gene TRBJ2-6; D possibly corresponds to TRBD1 (6 bases). Between the trimmed V and J ends, which lost 0 bases and 4 bases, there was a span of 10 bases. The germline V gene encodes CDR1 SGHAT and CDR2 FQDESV (reference sequence). The CDR3 consists of 16 residues. The CDR3 nucleotides are TGTGCCAGCAGCTTAGCGCTGGGGGCCGGGGCCAACGTCCTGACTTTC. As protein: CASSLALGAGANVLTF.

The chain links TRBV6-1 to TRBJ1-3, with 10 bases aligning to TRBD1. The CDR3 sequence is 15 residues long. The ends lost 5 bases at V and 6 bases at J; junction bases unmatched: 7. CDR1 is MNHNS, CDR2 SASEGT, per germline. CDR3 amino acids: CASSPEGTGENTIYF. CDR3 nucleotide sequence: TGTGCCAGCAGTCCCGAAGGGACAGGGGAAAACACCATATATTTT.

This clone was detected a few times. The chain uses TRBV6-6 and TRBJ2-2, with 13 bases identical to TRBD2. V lost 2 bases, J lost 4 bases, and 1 base stayed unmatched. In germline, CDR1 is MNHNY, CDR2 SVGAGI (reference sequence). The CDR3 length is 16 residues. CDR3 in DNA: TGTGCCAGCAGTTACACTAGCGGGAGGGGCACCGGGGAGCTGTTTTTT. It encodes CASSYTSGRGTGELFF.

This clone was recorded at least ten times. The V call is TRBV11-2, the J call TRBJ2-7, with a tentative D call TRBD2 (7 bases). The CDR3 is 14 amino acids. V lost 3 bases to trimming and J lost 8 bases, with 17 bases between them. The germline gives CDR1 SGHAT, CDR2 FQNNGV. CDR3 loop: CASSLDAGALKQYF. The CDR3 DNA follows: TGTGCCAGCAGCTTGGACGCGGGGGCGTTGAAGCAGTACTTC.

J is TRBJ2-1 and V is TRBV24-1; tentatively, D is TRBD1 or TRBD2 (5 bases each). With 5 bases removed from V and 7 bases from J, the gap between germline ends came to 23 bases. Germline CDR1 is KGHDR and CDR2 is SFDVKD. The CDR3 contains 17 residues. CDR3 protein: CATSGTLMAGITNEQFF. The CDR3 DNA is TGTGCCACCAGTGGGACTCTAATGGCAGGGATAACAAATGAGCAGTTCTTC.

The rearrangement joins TRBV30 to TRBJ1-2, with TRBD1 matching 7 bases. There are 12 residues in the CDR3. The germline gives CDR1 GTSNPN, CDR2 SVGIG (reference sequence). With 1 base clipped from V and 8 bases from J, the junction kept 4 bases outside the gene matches. In DNA, the CDR3 is TGTGCCTGGAGTGGGAACAGGGGAGGCTACACCTTC. This translates into CAWSGNRGGYTF.

This clone ranks as medium-sized. The V call is TRBV28, the J call TRBJ1-2; D not resolved. With 7 bases removed from V and 6 bases from J, the gap between germline ends came to 9 bases. This CDR3 has 11 residues. The germline V gene encodes CDR1 MDHEN and CDR2 SYDVKM. CDR3 DNA: TGTGCCAGCAAAGGGATGGATGGCTACACCTTC. It yields the protein CASKGMDGYTF.

The table lists this clone with many counts. This chain uses TRBV9 with TRBJ2-5, with a tentative D call TRBD1 (5 bases). V lost 3 bases and J 2 bases, leaving 8 bases between the germline ends. Germline loops: CDR1 SGDLS, CDR2 YYNGEE. CDR3 length: 13 amino acids. CDR3 nucleotides: TGTGCCAGCAGCGGGTCAGGGCAAGAGACCCAGTACTTC. This gives the protein CASSGSGQETQYF.

This clone occurred a few times. A single base separates this from a much larger clone, so it may be a read error. The same CDR3 arises from other DNA sequences in this sample as well. The genes are TRBV9 and TRBJ2-3; D might be TRBD2 (5 bases). This CDR3 comprises 13 residues. CDR1 and CDR2 from the germline V gene are SGDLS and YYNGEE. This chain's CDR3 is CATPSWKGDTQYF. CDR3 bases: TGTGCCACCCCGTCCTGGAAGGGAGATACGCAGTACTTT. The full variable domain, completed using reference TRBV9 and TRBJ2-3, is DSGVTQTPKHLITATGQRVTLRCSPRSGDLSVYWYQQSLDQGLQFLIQYYNGEERAKGNILERFSAQQFPDLHSELNLSSLELGDSALYFCATPSWKGDTQYFGPGTRLTVL.

The CDR3 nucleotides read TGTGCCAGCGGGCTGTTATACGAGCAGTACTTC. Translated: CASGLLYEQYF. The V gene is TRBV28, the J gene TRBJ2-7; D call uncertain. This CDR3 has 11 residues. Germline V gene data show CDR1 as MDHEN and CDR2 as SYDVKM. Trimming stripped 8 bases from V and 4 bases from J, with 9 bases between.